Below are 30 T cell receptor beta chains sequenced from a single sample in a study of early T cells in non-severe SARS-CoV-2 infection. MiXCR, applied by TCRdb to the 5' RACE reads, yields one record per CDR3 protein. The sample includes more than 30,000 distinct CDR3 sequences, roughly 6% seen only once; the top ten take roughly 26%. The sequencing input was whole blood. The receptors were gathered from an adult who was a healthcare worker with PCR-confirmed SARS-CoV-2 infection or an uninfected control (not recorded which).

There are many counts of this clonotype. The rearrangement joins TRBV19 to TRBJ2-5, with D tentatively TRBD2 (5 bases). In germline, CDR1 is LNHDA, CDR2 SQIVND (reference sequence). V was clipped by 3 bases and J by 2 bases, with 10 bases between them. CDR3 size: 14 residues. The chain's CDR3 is CASSMNRLQETQYF. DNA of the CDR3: TGTGCCAGTAGTATGAACAGACTACAAGAGACCCAGTACTTC.

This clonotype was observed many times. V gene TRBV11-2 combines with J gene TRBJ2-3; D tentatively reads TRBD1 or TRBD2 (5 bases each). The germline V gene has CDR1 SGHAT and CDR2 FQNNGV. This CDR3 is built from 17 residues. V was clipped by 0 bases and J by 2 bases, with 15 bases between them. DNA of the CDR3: TGTGCCAGCAGCTTAGAGAGGGGCAGAGTACTCACAGATACGCAGTATTTT. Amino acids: CASSLERGRVLTDTQYF.

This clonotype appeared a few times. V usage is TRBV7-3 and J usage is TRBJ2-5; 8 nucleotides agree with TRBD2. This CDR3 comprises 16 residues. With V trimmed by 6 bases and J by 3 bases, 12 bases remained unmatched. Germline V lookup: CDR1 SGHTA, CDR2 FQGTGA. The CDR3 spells CASRRLVRGAKETQYF. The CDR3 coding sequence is TGTGCCAGCAGACGTCTCGTGCGGGGGGCAAAAGAGACCCAGTACTTC.

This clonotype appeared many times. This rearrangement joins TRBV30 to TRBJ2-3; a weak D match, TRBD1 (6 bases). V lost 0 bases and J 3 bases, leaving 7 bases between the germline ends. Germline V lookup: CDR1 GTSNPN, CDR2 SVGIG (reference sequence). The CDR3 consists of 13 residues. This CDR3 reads CAWSVQGTDTQYF. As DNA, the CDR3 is TGTGCCTGGAGTGTACAGGGAACAGATACGCAGTATTTT.

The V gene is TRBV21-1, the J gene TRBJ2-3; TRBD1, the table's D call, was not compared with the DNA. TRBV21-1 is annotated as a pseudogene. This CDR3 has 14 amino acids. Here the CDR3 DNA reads TGTGCCAGCACCAACAGGGGGCCAGGAGATACGCAGTATTTT. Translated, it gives CASTNRGPGDTQYF.

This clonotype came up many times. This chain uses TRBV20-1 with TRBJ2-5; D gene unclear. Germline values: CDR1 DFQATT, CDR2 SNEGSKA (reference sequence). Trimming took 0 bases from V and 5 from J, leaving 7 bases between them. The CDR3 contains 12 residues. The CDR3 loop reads CSARDGPETQYF. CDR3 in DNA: TGCAGTGCTAGAGATGGGCCGGAGACCCAGTACTTC.

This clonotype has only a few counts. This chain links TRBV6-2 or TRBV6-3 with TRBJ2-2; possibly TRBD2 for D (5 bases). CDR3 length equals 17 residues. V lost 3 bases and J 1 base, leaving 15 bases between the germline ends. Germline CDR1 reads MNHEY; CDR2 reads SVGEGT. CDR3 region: CASSYSRLSKNTGELFF. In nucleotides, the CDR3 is TGTGCCAGCAGTTATTCTCGACTATCAAAGAACACCGGGGAGCTGTTTTTT.

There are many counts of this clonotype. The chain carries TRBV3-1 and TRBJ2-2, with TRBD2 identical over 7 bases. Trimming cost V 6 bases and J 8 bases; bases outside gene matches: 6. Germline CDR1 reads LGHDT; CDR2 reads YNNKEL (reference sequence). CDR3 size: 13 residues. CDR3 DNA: TGTGCCAGCAGAACTAGCGATGGAGGGGAGCTGTTTTTT. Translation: CASRTSDGGELFF.

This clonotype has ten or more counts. The CDR3 nucleotides read TGCAGCGTTGAAGGGTCAGCTTTAAACACTGAAGCTTTCTTT. Encoded protein: CSVEGSALNTEAFF. The chain uses TRBV29-1 and TRBJ1-1; D gene unclear. Germline CDR1 and CDR2: SQVTM and ANQGSEA. The CDR3 loop spans 14 amino acids. Deletions cut 1 base from V and 2 bases from J, with 11 bases between. Combining the CDR3 with reference TRBV29-1 and TRBJ1-1 gives the whole variable domain SAVISQKPSRDICQRGTSLTIQCQVDSQVTMMFWYRQQPGQSLTLIATANQGSEATYESGFVIDKFPISRPNLTFSTLTVSNMSPEDSSIYLCSVEGSALNTEAFFGQGTRLTVV.

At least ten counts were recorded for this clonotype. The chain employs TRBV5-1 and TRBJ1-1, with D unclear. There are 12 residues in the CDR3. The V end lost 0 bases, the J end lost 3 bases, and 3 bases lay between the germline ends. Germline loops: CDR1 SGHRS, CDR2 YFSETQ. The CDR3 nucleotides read TGCGCCAGCAGCTTGGCGGACACTGAAGCTTTCTTT. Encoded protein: CASSLADTEAFF.

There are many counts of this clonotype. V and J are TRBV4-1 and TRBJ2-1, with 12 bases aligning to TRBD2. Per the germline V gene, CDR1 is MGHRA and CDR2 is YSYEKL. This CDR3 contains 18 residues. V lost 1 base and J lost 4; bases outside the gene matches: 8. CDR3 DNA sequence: TGCGCCAGCAGCCAAGCTAGCGGGAGGGCCCTGGGGTACAATGAGCAGTTCTTC. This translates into CASSQASGRALGYNEQFF.

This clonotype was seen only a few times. The DNA for the CDR3 is TGTGCCACAACTAGCGGGAGATGGGGCTCCGAGCAGTACTTC. This translates into CATTSGRWGSEQYF. The rearrangement uses TRBV28 and TRBJ2-7; TRBD2 agrees at 11 bases. Germline values: CDR1 MDHEN, CDR2 SYDVKM. CDR3 length: 14 residues. V gave up 10 bases and J gave up 6 bases; unmatched junction bases: 11.

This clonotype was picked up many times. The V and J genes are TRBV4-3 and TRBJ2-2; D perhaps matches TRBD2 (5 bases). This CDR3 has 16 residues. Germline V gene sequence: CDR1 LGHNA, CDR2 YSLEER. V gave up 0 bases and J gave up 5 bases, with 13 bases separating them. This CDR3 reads CASSQDLRGRTGELFF. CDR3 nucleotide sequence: TGCGCCAGCAGCCAAGATCTACGGGGAAGAACCGGGGAGCTGTTTTTT.

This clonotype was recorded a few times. The CDR3 is CASSSTRTSGGAMETQYF. Written as DNA, the CDR3 is TGTGCCAGCAGCTCCACTCGGACTAGCGGGGGGGCCATGGAGACCCAGTACTTC. The V call is TRBV7-9, the J call TRBJ2-5; 15 nucleotides match TRBD2. V lost 4 bases, J lost 5 bases, and 11 bases stayed unmatched. CDR1 is SEHNR and CDR2 is FQNEAQ in the germline V gene (reference sequence). The CDR3 covers 18 residues.

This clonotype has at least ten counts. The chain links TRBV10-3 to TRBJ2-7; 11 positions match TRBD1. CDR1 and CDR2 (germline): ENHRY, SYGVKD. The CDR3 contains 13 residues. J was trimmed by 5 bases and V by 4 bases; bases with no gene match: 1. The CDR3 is CAISAGQGDEQYF. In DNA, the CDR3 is TGTGCCATCAGTGCGGGACAGGGGGACGAGCAGTACTTC.

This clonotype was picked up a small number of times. CDR3 amino acids: CSARDSSGNTIYF. The CDR3 region has the DNA TGCAGTGCTAGGGACAGCTCTGGAAACACCATATATTTT. V usage is TRBV20-1 and J usage is TRBJ1-3; D perhaps matches TRBD1 (6 bases). V was clipped by 3 bases and J by 0 bases, with 6 bases between them. This CDR3 has 13 residues. In germline, CDR1 is DFQATT, CDR2 SNEGSKA (reference sequence).

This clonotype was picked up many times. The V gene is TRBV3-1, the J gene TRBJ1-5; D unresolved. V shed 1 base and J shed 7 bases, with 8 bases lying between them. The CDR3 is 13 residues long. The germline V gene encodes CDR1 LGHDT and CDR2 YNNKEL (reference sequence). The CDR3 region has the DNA TGTGCCAGCAGCCAAGTCCCCCCCCAGCCCCAGCATTTT. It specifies CASSQVPPQPQHF.

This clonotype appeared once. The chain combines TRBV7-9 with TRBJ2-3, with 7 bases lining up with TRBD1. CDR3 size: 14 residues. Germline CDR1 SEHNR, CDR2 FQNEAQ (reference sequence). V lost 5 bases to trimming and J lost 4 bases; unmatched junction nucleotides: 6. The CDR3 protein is CASSISQGADTQYF. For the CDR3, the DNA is TGTGCCAGCAGCATCTCCCAGGGGGCAGATACGCAGTATTTT.

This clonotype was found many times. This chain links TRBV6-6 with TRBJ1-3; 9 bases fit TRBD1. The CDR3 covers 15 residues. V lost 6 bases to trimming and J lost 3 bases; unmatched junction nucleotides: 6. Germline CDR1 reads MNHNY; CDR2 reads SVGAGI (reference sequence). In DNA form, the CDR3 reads TGTGCCAGCAGCTCCGGGACAGGGCGTGGAAACACCATATATTTT. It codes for CASSSGTGRGNTIYF.

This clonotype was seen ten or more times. CDR3 in DNA: TGTGCCTGGAGCCAAGGGGTCCGGGACAAAGAACGCCTACGGGGCTACACCTTC. Amino acid sequence: CAWSQGVRDKERLRGYTF. The rearrangement uses TRBV30 and TRBJ1-2; TRBD1 might be the D (6 bases). Per the germline V gene, CDR1 is GTSNPN and CDR2 is SVGIG (reference sequence). This CDR3 region has 18 residues. V dropped 3 bases and J dropped 8 bases, with 31 bases sitting between them.

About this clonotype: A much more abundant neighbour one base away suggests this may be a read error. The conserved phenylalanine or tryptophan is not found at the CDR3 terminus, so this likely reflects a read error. The CDR3 is CASRLAGLGSYNEQFY. In nucleotides, the CDR3 is TGTGCCAGCAGACTAGCGGGGTTAGGCTCCTACAATGAGCAGTTCTAC. The chain has TRBV6-2 or TRBV6-3 and TRBJ2-1; 10 bases are shared with TRBD2. The V gene end was trimmed by 6 bases and the J gene end by 0 bases; junction bases not matched to a gene: 5. This CDR3 is 16 amino acids long. CDR1 MNHEY and CDR2 SVGEGT come from the germline V gene.

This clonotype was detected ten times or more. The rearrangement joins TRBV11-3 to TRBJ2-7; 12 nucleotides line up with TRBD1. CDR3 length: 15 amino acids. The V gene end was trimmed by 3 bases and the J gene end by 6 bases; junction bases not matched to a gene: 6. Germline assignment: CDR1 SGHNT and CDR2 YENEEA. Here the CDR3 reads CASSFSGTGGREQYF. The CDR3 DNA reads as TGTGCCAGCAGCTTTTCCGGGACAGGGGGCCGCGAGCAGTACTTC.

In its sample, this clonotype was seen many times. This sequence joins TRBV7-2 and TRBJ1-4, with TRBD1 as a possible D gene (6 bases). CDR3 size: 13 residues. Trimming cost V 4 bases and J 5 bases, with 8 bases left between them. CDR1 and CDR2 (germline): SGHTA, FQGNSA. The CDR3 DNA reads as TGTGCCAGCAGCTCCGGACAGAATGAAAAACTGTTTTTT. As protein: CASSSGQNEKLFF.

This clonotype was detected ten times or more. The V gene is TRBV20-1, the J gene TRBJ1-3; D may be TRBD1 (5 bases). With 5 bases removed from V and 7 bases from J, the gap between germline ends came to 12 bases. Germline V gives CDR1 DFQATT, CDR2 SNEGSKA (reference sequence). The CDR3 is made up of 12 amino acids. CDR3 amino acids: CSAPTDHNTIYF. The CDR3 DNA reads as TGCAGTGCTCCGACAGACCATAACACCATATATTTT.

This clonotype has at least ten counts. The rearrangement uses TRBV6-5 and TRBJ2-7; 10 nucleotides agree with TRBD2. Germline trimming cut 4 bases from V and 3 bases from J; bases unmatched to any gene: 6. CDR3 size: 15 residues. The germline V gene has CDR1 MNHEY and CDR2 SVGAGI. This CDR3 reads CASSLGLAEVYEQYF. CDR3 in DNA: TGTGCCAGCAGTTTAGGACTAGCGGAAGTCTACGAGCAGTACTTC.

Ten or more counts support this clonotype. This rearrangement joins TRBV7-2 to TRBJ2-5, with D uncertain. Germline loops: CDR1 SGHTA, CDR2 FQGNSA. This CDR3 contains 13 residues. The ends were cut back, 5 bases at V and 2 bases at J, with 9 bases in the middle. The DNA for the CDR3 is TGTGCCAGCAGCCCCCGGGTTCAAGAGACCCAGTACTTC. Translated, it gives CASSPRVQETQYF.

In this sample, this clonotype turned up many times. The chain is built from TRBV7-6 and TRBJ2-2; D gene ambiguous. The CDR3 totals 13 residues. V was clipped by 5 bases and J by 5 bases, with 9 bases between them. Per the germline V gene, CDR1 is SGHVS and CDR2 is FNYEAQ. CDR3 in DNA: TGTGCCAGCAGCCTTGACTCTACCGGGGAGCTGTTTTTT. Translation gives CASSLDSTGELFF.

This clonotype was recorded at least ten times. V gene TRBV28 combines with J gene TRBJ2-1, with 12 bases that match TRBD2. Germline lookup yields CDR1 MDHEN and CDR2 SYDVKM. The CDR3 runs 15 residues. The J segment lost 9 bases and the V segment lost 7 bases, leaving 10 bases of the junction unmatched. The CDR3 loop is CASTPQTSGGGEQFF. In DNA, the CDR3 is TGTGCCAGCACCCCTCAGACTAGCGGGGGTGGTGAGCAGTTCTTC. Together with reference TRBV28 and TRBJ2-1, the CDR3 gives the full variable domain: DVKVTQSSRYLVKRTGEKVFLECVQDMDHENMFWYRQDPGLGLRLIYFSYDVKMKEKGDIPEGYSVSREKKERFSLILESASTNQTSMYLCASTPQTSGGGEQFFGPGTRLTVL.

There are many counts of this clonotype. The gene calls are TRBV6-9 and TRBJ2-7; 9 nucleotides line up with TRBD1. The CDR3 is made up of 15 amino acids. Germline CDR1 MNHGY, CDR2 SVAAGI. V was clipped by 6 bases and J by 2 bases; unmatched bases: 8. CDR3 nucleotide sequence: TGTGCCAGCAGACACGGACAGGGGCGTCCCTACGAGCAGTACTTC. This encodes CASRHGQGRPYEQYF.

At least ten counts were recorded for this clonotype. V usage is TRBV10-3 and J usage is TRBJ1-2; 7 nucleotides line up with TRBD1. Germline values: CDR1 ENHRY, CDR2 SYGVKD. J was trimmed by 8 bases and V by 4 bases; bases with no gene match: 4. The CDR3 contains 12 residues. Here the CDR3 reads CAISGTGVGYTF. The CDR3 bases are TGTGCCATCAGTGGCACAGGGGTAGGCTACACCTTC.